Below are 27 T cell receptor beta chains sequenced from a single sample in a study of blood T cell repertoires in COVID-19. Clones were read by immunoSEQ multiplex PCR, and TCRdb kept only the in-frame ones, dropping some. The data show 250,000 to 350,000 clones, over 75% seen once. Sequencing used peripheral blood. The source is a human donor with COVID-19, enrolled during active disease. The donor label of this sample is uncertain.

This sequence joins TRBV20-1 and TRBJ2-7; 9 positions agree with TRBD2. The CDR3 spans 14 residues. The ends lost 3 bases at V and 3 bases at J; junction bases unmatched: 6. Germline loops: CDR1 DFQATT, CDR2 SNEGSKA (reference sequence). In nucleotides, the CDR3 is TGCAGTGCTAGTAGGGCTAGCGGGGACTACGAGCAGTACTTC. Its translation: CSASRASGDYEQYF.

This chain uses TRBV3-1 (or the pseudogene TRBV3-2) with TRBJ2-7; 9 bases map to TRBD2. The CDR3 covers 15 residues. CDR1 is LGHDT and CDR2 is YNNKEL in the germline V gene (reference sequence). The ends lost 2 bases at V and 4 bases at J; junction bases unmatched: 6. The CDR3 protein is CASSQPSGTRYEQYF. DNA of the CDR3: TGTGCCAGCAGCCAACCTAGCGGGACTAGATACGAGCAGTACTTC.

This clone was seen more than once but under ten times. The V gene is TRBV7-9, the J gene TRBJ1-2, with 10 bases identical to TRBD1. Per the germline V gene, CDR1 is SEHNR and CDR2 is FQNEAQ (reference sequence). There are 14 residues in the CDR3. V trimming: 5 bases; J trimming: 3 bases; junction bases outside the gene matches: 3. For the CDR3, the DNA is TGTGCCAGCAGCCCGGGACAGGGGTACTATGGCTACACCTTC. This gives the protein CASSPGQGYYGYTF. Combining the CDR3 with reference TRBV7-9 and TRBJ1-2 gives the whole variable domain DTGVSQNPRHKITKRGQNVTFRCDPISEHNRLYWYRQTLGQGPEFLTYFQNEAQLEKSRLLSDRFSAERPKGSFSTLEIQRTEQGDSAMYLCASSPGQGYYGYTFGSGTRLTVV.

The chain has TRBV5-1 and TRBJ1-4, with 9 bases fitting TRBD1. V lost 4 bases and J lost 8; bases outside the gene matches: 15. CDR1 and CDR2 (germline): SGHRS, YFSETQ. The CDR3 has 17 residues. The CDR3 here is CASSPNQPGQGIEKLFF. The CDR3 DNA follows: TGCGCCAGCAGCCCCAACCAACCGGGACAGGGCATCGAAAAACTGTTTTTT.

This clone was seen once. The V and J genes are TRBV28 and TRBJ2-7; the match to TRBD2 covers 10 bases. CDR3 length equals 12 residues. The germline gives CDR1 MDHEN, CDR2 SYDVKM. The V and J ends lost 9 bases and 6 bases, in that order; junction bases with no gene match: 5. The CDR3 region has the DNA TGTGCCAGTCGGCTAGCGGGGGTCGAGCAGTACTTC. Protein sequence: CASRLAGVEQYF. Based on the CDR3 plus reference TRBV28 and TRBJ2-7, the full variable domain is DVKVTQSSRYLVKRTGEKVFLECVQDMDHENMFWYRQDPGLGLRLIYFSYDVKMKEKGDIPEGYSVSREKKERFSLILESASTNQTSMYLCASRLAGVEQYFGPGTRLTVT.

This chain joins TRBV6-5 and TRBJ2-7; D is unresolved. V shed 5 bases and J shed 4 bases, with 18 bases lying between them. CDR1 MNHEY and CDR2 SVGAGI come from the germline V gene. The CDR3 runs to 15 residues. DNA of the CDR3: TGTGCCAGCAGTCGTACGTCATATGGTAGTTACGAGCAGTACTTC. It is translated as CASSRTSYGSYEQYF.

The V call is TRBV5-5, the J call TRBJ2-1, with 14 bases lining up with TRBD2. V lost 4 bases to trimming and J lost 7 bases; unmatched junction nucleotides: 13. The germline V gene encodes CDR1 SGHKS and CDR2 YYEKEE (reference sequence). This CDR3 comprises 18 residues. CDR3 DNA sequence: TGTGCCAGCAGCACGACTAGCGGGAGGGCCTTAGATAAAAATGAGCAGTTCTTC. Protein: CASSTTSGRALDKNEQFF.

A note on this clone: A junction end diverges from the germline sequence, so it may reflect a read error. The chain joins TRBV7-7 to TRBJ2-5; 9 nucleotides align to TRBD2. The CDR3 consists of 17 residues. The germline V gene has CDR1 SSHAT and CDR2 FNYEAQ (reference sequence). The CDR3 protein is CASSPSALAGVAETQYF. CDR3 nucleotides: TGTGCTAGCAGCCCGAGCGCCTTAGCGGGAGTGGCGGAGACCCAGTACTTC.

The DNA of the CDR3 is TGTGCCAGTAGCCCTGGCCCCGGACAGGGGCCTGGAGAGCAGTACTTC. It codes for CASSPGPGQGPGEQYF. The chain has TRBV19 and TRBJ2-7, with 9 bases aligning to TRBD1. The CDR3 runs to 16 residues. The V gene's germline CDR1 is LNHDA and CDR2 SQIVND (reference sequence). Trimming took 6 bases from V and 7 from J; bases not matched to a gene: 16. The whole variable domain, remainder taken from reference TRBV19 and TRBJ2-7, is DGGITQSPKYLFRKEGQNVTLSCEQNLNHDAMYWYRQDPGQGLRLIYYSQIVNDFQKGDIAEGYSVSREKKESFPLTVTSAQKNPTAFYLCASSPGPGQGPGEQYFGPGTRLTVT.

V gene TRBV27 combines with J gene TRBJ1-4, with a weak D call TRBD1 (5 bases). Germline CDR1 reads MNHEY; CDR2 reads SMNVEV (reference sequence). Trimming shortened V by 5 bases and J by 5 bases, and 6 bases separated the two germline ends. There are 12 residues in the CDR3. CDR3 in DNA: TGTGCCAGCAGTCAGGGAAATGAAAAACTGTTTTTT. It encodes CASSQGNEKLFF. The whole variable domain, remainder taken from reference TRBV27 and TRBJ1-4, is EAQVTQNPRYLITVTGKKLTVTCSQNMNHEYMSWYRQDPGLGLRQIYYSMNVEVTDKGDVPEGYKVSRKEKRNFPLILESPSPNQTSLYFCASSQGNEKLFFGSGTQLSVL.

The chain joins TRBV14 to TRBJ1-1; D remains ambiguous. CDR3 size: 13 residues. Per the germline V gene, CDR1 is SGHDN and CDR2 is FVKESK. V was pared by 0 bases and J by 0 bases, with 2 bases between. For the CDR3, the DNA is TGTGCCAGCAGCCAAGACATGAACACTGAAGCTTTCTTT. Amino acids: CASSQDMNTEAFF.

In this sample, this clone turned up once. This chain's CDR3 is CASSPAQGDTEAFF. The CDR3 DNA reads TGTGCCAGCAGCCCAGCCCAGGGGGACACTGAAGCTTTCTTT. The gene calls are TRBV7-3 and TRBJ1-1; TRBD1 matches at 7 bases. The CDR3 has 14 amino acids. Losses at the gene ends were 5 bases for V and 3 bases for J; bases not matched to a gene: 6. Germline values: CDR1 SGHTA, CDR2 FQGTGA.

The rearrangement joins TRBV7-2 to TRBJ1-1, with unresolved D. The germline V gene has CDR1 SGHTA and CDR2 FQGNSA. This CDR3 contains 12 residues. Between the trimmed V and J ends, which lost 4 bases and 3 bases, there was a span of 6 bases. CDR3 coding DNA: TGTGCCAGCAGCTCGTCGGACACTGAAGCTTTCTTT. It codes for CASSSSDTEAFF. The whole variable domain, filled in from reference TRBV7-2 and TRBJ1-1, reads GAGVSQSPSNKVTEKGKDVELRCDPISGHTALYWYRQSLGQGLEFLIYFQGNSAPDKSGLPSDRFSAERTGGSVSTLTIQRTQQEDSAVYLCASSSSDTEAFFGQGTRLTVV.

This chain joins TRBV2 and TRBJ1-5; 7 bases are shared with TRBD1. This CDR3 contains 13 residues. Trimming removed 6 bases from V and 4 bases from J; junction bases left unmatched: 3. CDR1 is SNHLY and CDR2 is FYNNEI in the germline V gene. CDR3 in DNA: TGTGCCAGCAGGGAGACAGGGAATCAGCCCCAGCATTTT. This encodes CASRETGNQPQHF.

This chain joins TRBV19 and TRBJ1-1; 7 bases line up with TRBD1. This CDR3 spans 14 amino acids. Trimming at V came to 5 bases and at J to 3 bases, leaving 6 bases not matched to a gene. Germline loops: CDR1 LNHDA, CDR2 SQIVND (reference sequence). CDR3 sequence (DNA): TGTGCCAGTAGTGAGGGCAGGGGGGACACTGAAGCTTTCTTT. Protein sequence: CASSEGRGDTEAFF.

This clone was seen only a few times. The chain combines TRBV29-1 with TRBJ1-2; TRBD1 is a possible D gene (5 bases). Germline CDR1 SQVTM, CDR2 ANQGSEA. The CDR3 contains 12 residues. V gave up 8 bases and J gave up 3 bases, with 13 bases separating them. The CDR3 DNA is TGCAGCTCAGAGGGACTACACTATGGCTACACCTTC. Protein: CSSEGLHYGYTF.

The chain carries TRBV6-5 and TRBJ1-4; TRBD1 matches at 11 bases. This CDR3 is built from 14 residues. Germline V lookup: CDR1 MNHEY, CDR2 SVGAGI. After removal of 7 bases from V and 7 bases from J, the junction contained 5 bases not matched to a gene. The CDR3 region is CASTRTGGGEKLFF. In DNA, the CDR3 is TGTGCCAGCACCAGGACAGGGGGCGGTGAAAAACTGTTTTTT.

The chain couples TRBV29-1 to TRBJ2-3; TRBD2 might be the D (7 bases). There are 13 residues in the CDR3. Trimming shortened V by 7 bases and J by 2 bases, and 13 bases separated the two germline ends. The V gene's germline CDR1 is SQVTM and CDR2 ANQGSEA. CDR3: CSGGGHSTDTQYF. DNA of the CDR3: TGCAGCGGGGGGGGACACTCCACAGATACGCAGTATTTT.

The CDR3: CASSEQGRFNTGELFF. In DNA, the CDR3 is TGTGCCAGCAGCGAACAGGGCCGGTTCAACACCGGGGAGCTGTTTTTT. This chain joins TRBV9 and TRBJ2-2; possible D gene TRBD1, 6 bases. Germline V gives CDR1 SGDLS, CDR2 YYNGEE. The CDR3 extends over 16 amino acids. Trimming shortened V by 3 bases and J by 2 bases, and 14 bases separated the two germline ends.

The chain carries TRBV28 and TRBJ2-1; TRBD2 agrees at 7 bases. Germline V gene data show CDR1 as MDHEN and CDR2 as SYDVKM. CDR3 length: 14 amino acids. Germline trimming cut 6 bases from V and 7 bases from J; bases unmatched to any gene: 9. This CDR3 is CASREPGLQNEQFF. CDR3 DNA sequence: TGTGCCAGCAGGGAGCCGGGACTACAAAATGAGCAGTTCTTC.

This clone was counted between two and nine times. The J gene is TRBJ1-5, the V gene TRBV29-1; 9 positions match TRBD1. Germline CDR1 reads SQVTM; CDR2 reads ANQGSEA. This CDR3 is built from 15 residues. V dropped 6 bases and J dropped 0; count of bases not matched to a gene: 6. CDR3 amino acids: CSVGTGSGSNQPQHF. The CDR3 DNA sequence: TGCAGCGTAGGGACAGGGTCCGGTAGCAATCAGCCCCAGCATTTT. The complete variable domain, with remaining parts taken from reference TRBV29-1 and TRBJ1-5, reads SAVISQKPSRDICQRGTSLTIQCQVDSQVTMMFWYRQQPGQSLTLIATANQGSEATYESGFVIDKFPISRPNLTFSTLTVSNMSPEDSSIYLCSVGTGSGSNQPQHFGDGTRLSIL.

CDR3 region: CASSQELGSTDTQYF. CDR3 coding DNA: TGTGCCAGCAGCCAAGAACTAGGGAGCACAGATACGCAGTATTTT. This chain links TRBV3-1 (or the pseudogene TRBV3-2) with TRBJ2-3, with a possible D match to TRBD2 (5 bases). Trimming removed 0 bases at V and 0 bases at J, with 7 bases between. This CDR3 has 15 residues. CDR1 and CDR2 from the germline V gene are LGHDT and YNNKEL (reference sequence).

This rearrangement joins TRBV7-2 to TRBJ1-2, with 7 bases aligning to TRBD1. This CDR3 has 15 residues. Trimming cost V 4 bases and J 2 bases; bases outside gene matches: 7. CDR1 SGHTA and CDR2 FQGNSA come from the germline V gene. For the CDR3, the DNA is TGTGCCAGCAGCTCGGGACAGCCTACCAACTATGGCTACACCTTC. Translating it yields CASSSGQPTNYGYTF.

This clone appeared once. The chain links TRBV4-3 to TRBJ1-6, with D possibly being TRBD1 (6 bases). The V gene's germline CDR1 is LGHNA and CDR2 YSLEER. Trimming shortened V by 0 bases and J by 9 bases, and 9 bases separated the two germline ends. The CDR3 is 14 amino acids. CDR3 coding DNA: TGCGCCAGCAGCCAAGAACAGGGTTTTTCACCCCTCCACTTT. Protein: CASSQEQGFSPLHF.

The V gene is TRBV28, the J gene TRBJ2-7; 9 bases agree with TRBD2. The CDR3 totals 13 residues. The V gene's germline CDR1 is MDHEN and CDR2 SYDVKM. The trim removed 5 bases at V and 7 bases at J, leaving 6 bases unmatched. For the CDR3, the DNA is TGTGCCAGCAGTATGACTAGCGGTAAGGAGCAGTACTTC. This sequence encodes CASSMTSGKEQYF.

The chain is built from TRBV28 and TRBJ2-6, with D possibly TRBD2 on 5 matching bases. Germline V gene sequence: CDR1 MDHEN, CDR2 SYDVKM. The CDR3 contains 14 residues. The V end lost 6 bases, the J end lost 3 bases, and 9 bases lay between the germline ends. CDR3 in amino acids: CASSLGDGANVLTF. CDR3 sequence (DNA): TGTGCCAGCAGCCTGGGAGATGGGGCCAACGTCCTGACTTTC.

The chain couples TRBV10-3 to TRBJ1-4; D gene unclear. Germline CDR1 ENHRY, CDR2 SYGVKD. The CDR3 has 14 residues. The V end was cut by 6 bases, the J end by 0 bases, with 8 bases between. In DNA, the CDR3 is TGTGCCATCAGGTACGGGACAACTAATGAAAAACTGTTTTTT. It yields the protein CAIRYGTTNEKLFF.